A single T cell receptor beta chain is shown here with its context. Its target is unknown. The V gene lost 5 bases and the J gene lost 3 bases, with 8 bases spanning the gap. This CDR3 has 12 residues. Germline-derived CDR1 and CDR2 are MNHEY and SVGAGI. The record originates from a study of a mutant IDH1 vaccine in newly diagnosed glioma. Across the whole study: Investigators started vaccination 4-6 weeks after radiotherapy alone, or with temozolomide cycles.

Noted time point: week 47, end of study. In the vaccine, a single dose held 300 ug of the mutant IDH1 20-mer peptide, along with topical imiquimod. Only in-frame clones appear in the TCRdb table, and some are missing; sequencing was by immunoSEQ multiplex PCR. This table has some 49,000 clones, over 75% appearing once. Whole-study results and caveats: 93.3% of patients showed vaccine-induced immune responses across multiple MHC alleles.

This rearrangement joins TRBV6-5 to TRBJ2-7; a possible D gene is TRBD2 (6 bases). Material: PBMCs, obtained from a glioma patient whose treatment included an IDH1 peptide vaccine. This sequence was found in a woman between 40 and 50 years old with glioma. Some clones in this sample may be carry-over from other donors' samples. This CDR3 reads CASSGGIYEQYF. The CDR3 region has the DNA TGTGCCAGCAGTGGGGGGATCTACGAGCAGTACTTC.